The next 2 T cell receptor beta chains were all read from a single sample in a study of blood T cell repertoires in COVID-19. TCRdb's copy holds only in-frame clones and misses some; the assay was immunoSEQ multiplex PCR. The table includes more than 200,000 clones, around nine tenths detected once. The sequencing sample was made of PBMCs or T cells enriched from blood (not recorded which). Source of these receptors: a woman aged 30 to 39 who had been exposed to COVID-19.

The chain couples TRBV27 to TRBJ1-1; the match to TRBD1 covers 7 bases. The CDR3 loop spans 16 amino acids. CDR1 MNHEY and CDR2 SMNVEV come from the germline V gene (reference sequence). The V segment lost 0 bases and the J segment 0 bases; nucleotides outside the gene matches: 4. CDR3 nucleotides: TGTGCCAGCAGTTTATCACGACAGGGACTGAACACTGAAGCTTTCTTT. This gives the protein CASSLSRQGLNTEAFF.

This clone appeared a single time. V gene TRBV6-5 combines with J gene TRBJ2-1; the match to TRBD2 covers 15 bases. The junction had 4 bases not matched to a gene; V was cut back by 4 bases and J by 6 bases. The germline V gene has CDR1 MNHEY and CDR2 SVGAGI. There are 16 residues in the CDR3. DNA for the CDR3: TGTGCCAGCAGTTTAAGGACTAGCGGGAGGGCCAATGAGCAGTTCTTC. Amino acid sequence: CASSLRTSGRANEQFF.